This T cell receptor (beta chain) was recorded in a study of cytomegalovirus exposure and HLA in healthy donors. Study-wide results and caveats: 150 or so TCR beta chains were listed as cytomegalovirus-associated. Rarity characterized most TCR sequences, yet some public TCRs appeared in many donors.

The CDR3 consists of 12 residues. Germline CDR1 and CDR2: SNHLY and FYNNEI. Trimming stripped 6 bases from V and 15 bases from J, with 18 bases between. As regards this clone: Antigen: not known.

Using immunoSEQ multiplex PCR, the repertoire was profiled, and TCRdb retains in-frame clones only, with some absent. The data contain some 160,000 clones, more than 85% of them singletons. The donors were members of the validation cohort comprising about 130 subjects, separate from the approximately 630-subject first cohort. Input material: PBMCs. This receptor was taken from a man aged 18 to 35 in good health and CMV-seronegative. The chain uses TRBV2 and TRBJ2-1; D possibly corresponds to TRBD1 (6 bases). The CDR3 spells CASSVRGFRGFF. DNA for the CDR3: TGTGCCAGCAGCGTTCGGGGTTTCAGGGGGTTCTTC.